There are a few counts of the clone carrying this TCR beta chain. Its matching antigen is unknown. The CDR3 runs to 11 residues. Germline V CDR1 and CDR2: SQVTM, ANQGSEA. Trimming took off 5 bases at V and 12 bases at J, with 16 bases between the two ends. TCRdb keeps only in-frame clones here, not all; method: immunoSEQ multiplex PCR. The data show 50,000 to 65,000 clones, with about 87% seen just once and 4.9% held by the top ten. This sample stems from a study of T cell responses to AZD1222 COVID-19 vaccine. Across the study: Doses given second, at about 4 or about 12 weeks, were pooled.

Findings and limits, study-wide: Within unmutated variant regions lay the reported targets of nearly half of spike-specific TCRs.

The rearrangement links TRBV29-1 to TRBJ1-2; D possibly corresponds to TRBD1 (6 bases). Sequences were derived from peripheral blood, sampled on day 0 of AZD1222 vaccination. The receptor was isolated from an adult in good health. The CDR3 loop reads CSVRQAGADTF. Written as DNA, the CDR3 is TGCAGCGTTCGACAGGCAGGGGCCGACACCTTC.